The sequence of this T cell receptor beta chain was determined in a study of CD8+ T cells in alopecia areata. The treatment is: oral pan-JAK inhibitor, 5-10 mg twice daily. RNA extraction was followed by reverse transcription into cDNA, which acted as the sequencing template. Method: immunoSEQ multiplex PCR; TCRdb's copy keeps in-frame clones and lacks some. Of 90,000 or so clones listed, about 40% were seen once; the top ten hold less than 20%. Germline CDR1 reads MNHEY; CDR2 reads SMNVEV (reference sequence). V trimming: 5 bases; J trimming: 5 bases; junction bases outside the gene matches: 8. The CDR3 sequence is 14 residues long.

The sequence came from a human donor with alopecia areata. The material was CD8+ T cells sorted from blood, obtained at week 24, from a patient treated with tofacitinib. The chain employs TRBV27 and TRBJ2-7; 8 nucleotides line up with TRBD1. CDR3 residues: CASSLADRANEQYF. CDR3 nucleotides: TGTGCCAGCAGTCTCGCGGACAGGGCTAACGAGCAGTACTTC.